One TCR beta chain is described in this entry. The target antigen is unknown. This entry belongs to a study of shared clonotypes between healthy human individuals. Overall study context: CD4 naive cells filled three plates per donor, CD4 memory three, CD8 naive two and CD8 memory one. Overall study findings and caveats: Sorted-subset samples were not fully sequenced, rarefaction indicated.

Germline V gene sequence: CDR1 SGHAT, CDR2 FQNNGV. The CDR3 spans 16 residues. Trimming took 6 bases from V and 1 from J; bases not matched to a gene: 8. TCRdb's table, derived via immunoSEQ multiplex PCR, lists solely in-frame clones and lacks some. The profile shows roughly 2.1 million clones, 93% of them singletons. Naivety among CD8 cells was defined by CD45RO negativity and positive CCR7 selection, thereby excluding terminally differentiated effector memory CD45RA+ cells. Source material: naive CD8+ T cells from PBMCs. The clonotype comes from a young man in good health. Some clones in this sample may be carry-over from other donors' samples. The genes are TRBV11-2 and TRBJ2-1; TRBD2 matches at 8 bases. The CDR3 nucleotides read TGTGCCAGCAGATTCACTAGCGGACCGTCCTACAATGAGCAGTTCTTC. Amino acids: CASRFTSGPSYNEQFF. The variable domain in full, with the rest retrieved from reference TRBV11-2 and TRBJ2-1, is EAGVAQSPRYKIIEKRQSVAFWCNPISGHATLYWYQQILGQGPKLLIQFQNNGVVDDSQLPKDRFSAERLKGVDSTLKIQPAKLEDSAVYLCASRFTSGPSYNEQFFGPGTRLTVL.